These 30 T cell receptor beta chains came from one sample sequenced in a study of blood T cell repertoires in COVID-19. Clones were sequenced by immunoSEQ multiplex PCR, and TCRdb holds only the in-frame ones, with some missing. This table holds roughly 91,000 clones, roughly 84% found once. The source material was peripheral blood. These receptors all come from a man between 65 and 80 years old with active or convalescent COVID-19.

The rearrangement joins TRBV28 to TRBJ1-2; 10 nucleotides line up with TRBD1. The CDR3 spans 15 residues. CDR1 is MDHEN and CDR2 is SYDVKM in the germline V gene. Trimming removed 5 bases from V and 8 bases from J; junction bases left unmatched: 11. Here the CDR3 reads CASSPTGGGGWGYTF. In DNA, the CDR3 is TGTGCCAGCAGTCCGACAGGGGGCGGAGGTTGGGGCTACACCTTC.

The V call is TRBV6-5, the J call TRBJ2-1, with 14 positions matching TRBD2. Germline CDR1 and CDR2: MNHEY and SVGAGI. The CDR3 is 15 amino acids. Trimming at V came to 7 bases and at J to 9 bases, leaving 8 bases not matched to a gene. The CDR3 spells CASNKGTSGGPEQFF. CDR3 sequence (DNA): TGTGCCAGCAACAAAGGGACTAGCGGGGGACCTGAGCAGTTCTTC.

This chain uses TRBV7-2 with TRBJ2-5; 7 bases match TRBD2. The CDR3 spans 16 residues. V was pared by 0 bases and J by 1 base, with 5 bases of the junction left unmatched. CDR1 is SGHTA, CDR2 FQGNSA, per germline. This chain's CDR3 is CASSLALSSGQETQYF. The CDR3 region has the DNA TGTGCCAGCAGCTTAGCCCTCTCTAGCGGCCAAGAGACCCAGTACTTC.

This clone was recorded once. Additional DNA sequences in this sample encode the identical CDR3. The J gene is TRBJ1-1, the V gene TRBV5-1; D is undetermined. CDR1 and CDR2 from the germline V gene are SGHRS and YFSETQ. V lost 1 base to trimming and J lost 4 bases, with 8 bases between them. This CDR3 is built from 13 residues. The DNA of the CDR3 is TGCGCCAGCAGCTTGTTCGGGAGCACTGAAGCTTTCTTT. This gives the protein CASSLFGSTEAFF. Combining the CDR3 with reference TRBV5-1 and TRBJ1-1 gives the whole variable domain KAGVTQTPRYLIKTRGQQVTLSCSPISGHRSVSWYQQTPGQGLQFLFEYFSETQRNKGNFPGRFSGRQFSNSRSEMNVSTLELGDSALYLCASSLFGSTEAFFGQGTRLTVV.

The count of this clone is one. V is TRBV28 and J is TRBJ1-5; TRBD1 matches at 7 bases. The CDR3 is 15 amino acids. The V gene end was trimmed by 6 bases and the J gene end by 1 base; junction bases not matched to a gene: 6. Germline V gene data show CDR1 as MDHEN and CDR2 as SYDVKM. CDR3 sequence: CASSPGTVSNQPQHF. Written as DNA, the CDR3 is TGTGCCAGCAGCCCCGGGACAGTGAGCAATCAGCCCCAGCATTTT.

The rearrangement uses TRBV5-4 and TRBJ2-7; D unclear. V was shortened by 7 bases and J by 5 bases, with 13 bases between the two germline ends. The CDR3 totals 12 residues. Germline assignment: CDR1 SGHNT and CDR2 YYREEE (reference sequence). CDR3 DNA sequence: TGTGCCAGCCTTTGTTACGAGCACGAGCAGTACTTC. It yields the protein CASLCYEHEQYF.

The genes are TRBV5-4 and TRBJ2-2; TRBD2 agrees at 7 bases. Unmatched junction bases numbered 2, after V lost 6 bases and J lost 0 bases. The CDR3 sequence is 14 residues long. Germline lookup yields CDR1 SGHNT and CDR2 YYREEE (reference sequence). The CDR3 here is CASKGGANTGELFF. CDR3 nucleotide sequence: TGTGCCAGCAAGGGAGGGGCGAACACCGGGGAGCTGTTTTTT.

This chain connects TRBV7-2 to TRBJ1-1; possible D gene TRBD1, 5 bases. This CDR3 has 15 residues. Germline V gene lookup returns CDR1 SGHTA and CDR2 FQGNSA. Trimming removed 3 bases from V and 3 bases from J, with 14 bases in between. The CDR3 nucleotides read TGTGCCAGCAGCTTTGGGTGGGGGAGGGACACTGAAGCTTTCTTT. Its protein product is CASSFGWGRDTEAFF.

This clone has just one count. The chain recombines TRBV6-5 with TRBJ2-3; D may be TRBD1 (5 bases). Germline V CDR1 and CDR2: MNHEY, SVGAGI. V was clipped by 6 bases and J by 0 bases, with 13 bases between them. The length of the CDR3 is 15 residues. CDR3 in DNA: TGTGCCAGCAGGCTCCAGGGATGGAGCACAGATACGCAGTATTTT. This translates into CASRLQGWSTDTQYF.

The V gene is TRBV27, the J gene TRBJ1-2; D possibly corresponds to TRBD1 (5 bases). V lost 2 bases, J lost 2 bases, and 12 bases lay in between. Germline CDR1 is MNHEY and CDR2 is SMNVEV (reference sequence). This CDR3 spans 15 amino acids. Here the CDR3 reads CASSLRRGLNYGYTF. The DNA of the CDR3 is TGTGCCAGCAGTTTAAGGAGGGGTCTAAACTATGGCTACACCTTC.

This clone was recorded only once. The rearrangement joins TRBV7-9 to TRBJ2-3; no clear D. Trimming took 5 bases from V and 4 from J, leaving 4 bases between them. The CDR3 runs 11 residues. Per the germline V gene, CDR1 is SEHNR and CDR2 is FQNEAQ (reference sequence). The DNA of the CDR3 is TGTGCCAGCAGCCTCCCAGATACGCAGTATTTT. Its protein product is CASSLPDTQYF.

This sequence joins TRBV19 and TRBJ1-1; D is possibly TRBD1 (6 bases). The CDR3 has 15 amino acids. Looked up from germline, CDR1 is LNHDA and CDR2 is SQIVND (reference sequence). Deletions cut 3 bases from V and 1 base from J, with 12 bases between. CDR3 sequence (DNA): TGTGCCAGTAGTATGTGGTCAGGGGAGAACACTGAAGCTTTCTTT. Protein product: CASSMWSGENTEAFF.

The CDR3 sequence is CASSPKPGLRGYEQYF. DNA of the CDR3: TGTGCCAGCAGCCCAAAGCCGGGACTGCGTGGGTACGAGCAGTACTTC. The J gene is TRBJ2-7, the V gene TRBV9, with D possibly matching TRBD2 (6 bases). V lost 4 bases to trimming and J lost 4 bases, with 21 bases between them. The CDR3 contains 16 residues. Germline V gene lookup returns CDR1 SGDLS and CDR2 YYNGEE.

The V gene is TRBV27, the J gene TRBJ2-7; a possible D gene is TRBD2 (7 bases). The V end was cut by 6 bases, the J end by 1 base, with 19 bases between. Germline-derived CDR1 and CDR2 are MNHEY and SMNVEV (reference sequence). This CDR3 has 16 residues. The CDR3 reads CASRSDGRGGSYEQYF. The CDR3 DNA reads TGTGCCAGCAGATCCGATGGTAGGGGGGGATCCTACGAGCAGTACTTC.

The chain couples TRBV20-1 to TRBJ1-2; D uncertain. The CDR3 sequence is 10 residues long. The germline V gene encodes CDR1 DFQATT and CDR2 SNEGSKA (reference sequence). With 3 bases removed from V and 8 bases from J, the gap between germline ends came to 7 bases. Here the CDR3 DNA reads TGCAGTGCTAGTAACCTAGGCTACACCTTC. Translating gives CSASNLGYTF.

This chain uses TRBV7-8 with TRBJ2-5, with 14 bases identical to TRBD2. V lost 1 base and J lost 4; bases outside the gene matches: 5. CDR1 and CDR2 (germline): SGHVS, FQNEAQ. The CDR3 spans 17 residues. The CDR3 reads CASSLGTSGGRRETQYF. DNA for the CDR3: TGTGCCAGCAGCTTAGGGACTAGCGGGGGGAGGCGAGAGACCCAGTACTTC.

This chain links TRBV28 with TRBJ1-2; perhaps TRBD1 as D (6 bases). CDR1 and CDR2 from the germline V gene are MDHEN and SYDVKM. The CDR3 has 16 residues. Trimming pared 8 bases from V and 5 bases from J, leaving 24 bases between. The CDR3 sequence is CASSTAGTRSGYGYTF. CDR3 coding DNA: TGTGCCAGCTCGACTGCCGGGACAAGGTCTGGATATGGCTACACCTTC.

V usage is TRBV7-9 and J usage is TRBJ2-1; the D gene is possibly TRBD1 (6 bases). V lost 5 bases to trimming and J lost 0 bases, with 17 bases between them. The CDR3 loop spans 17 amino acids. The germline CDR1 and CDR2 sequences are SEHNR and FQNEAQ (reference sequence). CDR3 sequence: CASSPLTGTGSYNEQFF. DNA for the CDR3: TGTGCCAGCAGCCCTTTAACAGGGACCGGCTCCTACAATGAGCAGTTCTTC.

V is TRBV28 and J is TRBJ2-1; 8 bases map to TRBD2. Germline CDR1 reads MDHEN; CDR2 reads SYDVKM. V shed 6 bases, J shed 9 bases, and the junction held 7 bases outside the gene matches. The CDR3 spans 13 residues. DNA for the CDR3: TGTGCCAGCAGCTCATCGGGGGGGATTGAGCAGTTCTTC. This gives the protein CASSSSGGIEQFF.

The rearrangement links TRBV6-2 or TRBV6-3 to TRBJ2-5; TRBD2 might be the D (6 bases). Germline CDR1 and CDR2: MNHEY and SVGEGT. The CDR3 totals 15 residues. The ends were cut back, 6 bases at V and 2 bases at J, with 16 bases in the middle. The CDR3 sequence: CASSPGGTVQETQYF. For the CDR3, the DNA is TGTGCCAGCAGCCCCGGTGGGACTGTACAAGAGACCCAGTACTTC.

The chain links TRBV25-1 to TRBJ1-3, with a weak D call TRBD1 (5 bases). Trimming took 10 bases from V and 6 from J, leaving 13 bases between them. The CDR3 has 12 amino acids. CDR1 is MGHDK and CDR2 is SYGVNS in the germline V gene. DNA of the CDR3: TGTGCCACCGCAGGGTCGGTAAACACCATATATTTT. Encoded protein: CATAGSVNTIYF.

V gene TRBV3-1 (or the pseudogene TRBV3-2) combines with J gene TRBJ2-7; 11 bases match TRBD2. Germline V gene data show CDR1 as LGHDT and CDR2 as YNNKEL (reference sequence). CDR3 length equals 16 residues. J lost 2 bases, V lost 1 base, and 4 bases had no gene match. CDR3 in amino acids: CASSQVLAGGPYEQYF. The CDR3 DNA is TGTGCCAGCAGCCAAGTTCTAGCGGGGGGACCCTACGAGCAGTACTTC.

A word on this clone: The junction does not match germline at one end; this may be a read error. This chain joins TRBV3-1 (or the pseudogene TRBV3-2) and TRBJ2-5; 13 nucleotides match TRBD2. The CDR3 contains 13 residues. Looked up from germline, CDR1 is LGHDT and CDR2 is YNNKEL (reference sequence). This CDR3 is CASSQGLAGFLDF. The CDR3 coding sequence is TGTGCCAGCAGCCAGGGACTAGCGGGGTTTTTGGACTTC.

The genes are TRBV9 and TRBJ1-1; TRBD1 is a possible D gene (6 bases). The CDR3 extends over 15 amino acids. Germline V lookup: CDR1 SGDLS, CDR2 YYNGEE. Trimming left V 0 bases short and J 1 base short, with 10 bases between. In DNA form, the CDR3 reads TGTGCCAGCAGCGTAGGAGGGGGGGGGAACACTGAAGCTTTCTTT. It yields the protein CASSVGGGGNTEAFF.

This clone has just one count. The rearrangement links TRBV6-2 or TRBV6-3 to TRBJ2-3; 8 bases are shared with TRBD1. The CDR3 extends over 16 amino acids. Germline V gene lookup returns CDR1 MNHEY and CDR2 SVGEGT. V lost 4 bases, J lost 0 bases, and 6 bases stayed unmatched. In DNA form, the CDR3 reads TGTGCCAGCAGTTCACAGGGGGTAATTAGCACAGATACGCAGTATTTT. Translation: CASSSQGVISTDTQYF.

This chain's CDR3 is CAIRPDRDTEAFF. DNA of the CDR3: TGTGCCATCAGACCGGACAGGGACACTGAAGCTTTCTTT. The rearrangement joins TRBV10-3 to TRBJ1-1; the match to TRBD1 covers 8 bases. V was pared by 6 bases and J by 3 bases, with 3 bases of the junction left unmatched. CDR3 length: 13 residues. Germline loops: CDR1 ENHRY, CDR2 SYGVKD.

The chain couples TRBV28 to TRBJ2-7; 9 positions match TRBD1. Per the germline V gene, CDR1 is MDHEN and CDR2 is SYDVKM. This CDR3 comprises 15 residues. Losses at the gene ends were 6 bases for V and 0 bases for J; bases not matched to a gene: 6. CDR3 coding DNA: TGTGCCAGCAGCGTGACAGGGGGATCCTCCTACGAGCAGTACTTC. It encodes CASSVTGGSSYEQYF.

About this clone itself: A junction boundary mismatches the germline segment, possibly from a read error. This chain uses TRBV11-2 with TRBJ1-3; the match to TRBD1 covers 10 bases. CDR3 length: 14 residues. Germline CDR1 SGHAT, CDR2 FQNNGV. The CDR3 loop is CASGTGVPGNTIYF. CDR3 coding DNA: TGTGCCAGCGGGACAGGGGTTCCTGGGAACACCATATATTTT.

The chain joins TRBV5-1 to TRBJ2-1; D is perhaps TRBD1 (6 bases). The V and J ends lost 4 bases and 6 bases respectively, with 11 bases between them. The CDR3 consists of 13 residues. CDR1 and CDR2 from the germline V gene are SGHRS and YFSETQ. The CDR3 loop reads CASSNSGANEQFF. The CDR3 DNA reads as TGCGCCAGCAGCAACTCAGGGGCCAATGAGCAGTTCTTC.

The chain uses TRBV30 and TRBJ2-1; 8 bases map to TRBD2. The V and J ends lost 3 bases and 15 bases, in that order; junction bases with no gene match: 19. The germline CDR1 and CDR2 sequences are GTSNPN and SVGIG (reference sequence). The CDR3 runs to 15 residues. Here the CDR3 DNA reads TGTGCCTGGAGCGGGGGGGACCCTACACTCAGTCTGCGGTTCTTC. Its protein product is CAWSGGDPTLSLRFF.